One and the same sample provided the 27 T cell receptor beta chains below, sequenced in a study of blood T cell repertoires in COVID-19. Using immunoSEQ multiplex PCR, the repertoire was profiled, and TCRdb retains in-frame clones only, with some absent. The sample carries some 120,000 clones, less than 90% recorded once. The sample taken for sequencing was peripheral blood. Receptor source: an older man with active or convalescent COVID-19.

The chain joins TRBV10-3 to TRBJ2-1; D is ambiguous. Trimming stripped 4 bases from V and 8 bases from J, with 15 bases between. Per the germline V gene, CDR1 is ENHRY and CDR2 is SYGVKD. CDR3 length: 14 residues. CDR3 sequence (DNA): TGTGCCATCAGTGCAGCGCTTCTGACGGATGAGCAGTTCTTC. Translated: CAISAALLTDEQFF.

This clone was seen only once. The V and J genes are TRBV19 and TRBJ1-2, with D possibly being TRBD1 (5 bases). The CDR3 length is 17 residues. Trimming took off 3 bases at V and 2 bases at J, with 19 bases between the two ends. The germline gives CDR1 LNHDA, CDR2 SQIVND (reference sequence). The CDR3 is CASSIKIGARLNYGYTF. The CDR3 coding sequence is TGTGCCAGTAGTATTAAGATAGGGGCGCGCCTAAACTATGGCTACACCTTC.

The CDR3 loop reads CASQPGQVSYEQYF. DNA of the CDR3: TGTGCCAGCCAACCGGGACAGGTCTCCTACGAGCAGTACTTC. This chain connects TRBV7-9 to TRBJ2-7; TRBD1 matches 8 bases. CDR1 is SEHNR and CDR2 is FQNEAQ in the germline V gene (reference sequence). The CDR3 is 14 residues long. V lost 8 bases, J lost 0 bases, and 6 bases stayed unmatched.

J is TRBJ2-7 and V is TRBV6-1; perhaps TRBD1 as D (8 bases). Germline V gene lookup returns CDR1 MNHNS and CDR2 SASEGT. This CDR3 contains 15 residues. V was clipped by 1 base and J by 0 bases, with 10 bases between them. DNA for the CDR3: TGTGCCAGCAGTGAAGACAGGGGGGGCTCCTACGAGCAGTACTTC. It specifies CASSEDRGGSYEQYF.

Only one count was recorded for this clone. The chain employs TRBV30 and TRBJ1-2, with TRBD1 as a possible D gene (6 bases). The V end lost 7 bases, the J end lost 3 bases, and 12 bases lay between the germline ends. The CDR3 length is 12 residues. Per germline, CDR1 GTSNPN and CDR2 SVGIG (reference sequence). The CDR3 spells CAFSQGDYGYTF. CDR3 bases: TGTGCCTTCTCACAGGGTGACTATGGCTACACCTTC.

CDR3: CASLVRLGSIDEQFF. The CDR3 coding sequence is TGTGCCAGCCTGGTCCGACTCGGGAGTATCGATGAGCAGTTCTTC. The genes are TRBV6-5 and TRBJ2-1; TRBD2 is a possible D gene (6 bases). The germline V gene encodes CDR1 MNHEY and CDR2 SVGAGI. The V gene lost 8 bases and the J gene lost 8 bases, with 22 bases spanning the gap. CDR3 length: 15 amino acids.

The chain combines TRBV7-2 with TRBJ1-1; D is possibly TRBD1 (5 bases). CDR1 SGHTA and CDR2 FQGNSA come from the germline V gene. The CDR3 runs 14 residues. Trimming removed 0 bases from V and 4 bases from J, with 9 bases in between. In DNA form, the CDR3 reads TGTGCCAGCAGCTTAGCAGGGGTCAGCACTGAAGCTTTCTTT. Translating it yields CASSLAGVSTEAFF.

The chain has TRBV3-1 (or the pseudogene TRBV3-2) and TRBJ1-1, with 10 bases aligning to TRBD1. In germline, CDR1 is LGHDT, CDR2 YNNKEL (reference sequence). The CDR3 spans 14 residues. V lost 6 bases, J lost 4 bases, and 5 bases stayed unmatched. The CDR3 reads CASSRDRGITEAFF. The CDR3 DNA reads as TGTGCCAGCAGTCGGGACAGGGGTATCACTGAAGCTTTCTTT.

The sample holds a few counts of this clone. The chain recombines TRBV9 with TRBJ2-3; D is undetermined. Per the germline V gene, CDR1 is SGDLS and CDR2 is YYNGEE. Trimming pared 0 bases from V and 2 bases from J, leaving 7 bases between. CDR3 length: 14 amino acids. CDR3 protein: CASSVDRNTDTQYF. The CDR3 region has the DNA TGTGCCAGCAGCGTAGACAGAAACACAGATACGCAGTATTTT.

The genes are TRBV30 and TRBJ1-5; TRBD1 is a possible D gene (6 bases). The V end was cut by 5 bases, the J end by 7 bases, with 15 bases between. This CDR3 has 13 amino acids. CDR1 and CDR2 (germline): GTSNPN, SVGIG (reference sequence). The CDR3 nucleotides are TGTGCCTGGGGGAAACAGGGTCGACAGCCCCAGCATTTT. It encodes CAWGKQGRQPQHF.

This rearrangement joins TRBV7-2 to TRBJ1-2; a possible D gene is TRBD1 (5 bases). This CDR3 is built from 13 residues. Germline V gene lookup returns CDR1 SGHTA and CDR2 FQGNSA. Between the trimmed V and J ends, which lost 8 bases and 4 bases, there was a span of 14 bases. CDR3 region: CASGGLTPYGYTF. The CDR3 DNA sequence: TGTGCCAGCGGGGGACTGACCCCCTATGGCTACACCTTC.

V gene TRBV7-9 combines with J gene TRBJ1-1, with D perhaps TRBD1 (5 bases). The germline V gene has CDR1 SEHNR and CDR2 FQNEAQ (reference sequence). V lost 7 bases and J lost 1, with 13 bases in between. CDR3 length equals 14 residues. This CDR3 is CASNPWGGNTEAFF. The CDR3 nucleotides read TGTGCCAGCAACCCGTGGGGGGGGAACACTGAAGCTTTCTTT.

The chain employs TRBV4-1 and TRBJ1-4; D gene ambiguous. CDR1 is MGHRA, CDR2 YSYEKL, per germline. This CDR3 spans 13 amino acids. V was pared by 5 bases and J by 7 bases, with 11 bases between. In nucleotides, the CDR3 is TGCGCCAGCAGCGGGCAGTTCGGTGAAAAACTGTTTTTT. As protein: CASSGQFGEKLFF.

V and J are TRBV5-1 and TRBJ2-7; 7 nucleotides line up with TRBD1. Germline-derived CDR1 and CDR2 are SGHRS and YFSETQ. J gave up 2 bases and V 4 bases, and 6 bases lay outside the gene matches. The CDR3 runs 14 residues. The CDR3 region has the DNA TGCGCCAGCAGCCCTAGGACAGGAGCCTACGAGCAGTACTTC. It is translated as CASSPRTGAYEQYF.

The genes are TRBV7-3 and TRBJ2-7; 7 positions agree with TRBD1. V was clipped by 5 bases and J by 2 bases; unmatched bases: 9. Germline lookup yields CDR1 SGHTA and CDR2 FQGTGA. The CDR3 length is 15 residues. This CDR3 is CASSPSGTDPYEQYF. In nucleotides, the CDR3 is TGTGCCAGCAGCCCCTCCGGGACAGACCCCTACGAGCAGTACTTC. The whole variable domain, remainder taken from reference TRBV7-3 and TRBJ2-7, is GAGVSQTPSNKVTEKGKYVELRCDPISGHTALYWYRQSLGQGPEFLIYFQGTGAADDSGLPNDRFFAVRPEGSVSTLKIQRTERGDSAVYLCASSPSGTDPYEQYFGPGTRLTVT.

This chain connects TRBV28 to TRBJ1-3, with D unclear. The CDR3 length is 14 residues. V was trimmed by 3 bases and J by 3 bases, leaving 9 bases between them. Germline V gene lookup returns CDR1 MDHEN and CDR2 SYDVKM. This chain's CDR3 is CASSFNRDGNTIYF. Here the CDR3 DNA reads TGTGCCAGCAGTTTTAACCGGGATGGAAACACCATATATTTT.

V is TRBV2 and J is TRBJ1-5; D is ambiguous. V shed 5 bases and J shed 5 bases, with 7 bases lying between them. The CDR3 runs 12 residues. Per the germline V gene, CDR1 is SNHLY and CDR2 is FYNNEI. The DNA of the CDR3 is TGTGCCAGCAGTTACGAGGATCAGCCCCAGCATTTT. It yields the protein CASSYEDQPQHF. Full variable domain (missing parts from reference TRBV2 and TRBJ1-5): EPEVTQTPSHQVTQMGQEVILRCVPISNHLYFYWYRQILGQKVEFLVSFYNNEISEKSEIFDDQFSVERPDGSNFTLKIRSTKLEDSAMYFCASSYEDQPQHFGDGTRLSIL.

The chain uses TRBV7-2 and TRBJ2-7; D gene uncertain. Trimming stripped 1 base from V and 0 bases from J, with 7 bases between. Germline CDR1 reads SGHTA; CDR2 reads FQGNSA. CDR3 length: 14 amino acids. CDR3 sequence (DNA): TGTGCCAGCAGCTTAGGCAGATACTCCTACGAGCAGTACTTC. This gives the protein CASSLGRYSYEQYF.

This chain joins TRBV5-1 and TRBJ2-3; 9 nucleotides line up with TRBD1. The CDR3 consists of 16 residues. V trimming: 4 bases; J trimming: 3 bases; junction bases outside the gene matches: 9. Germline CDR1 reads SGHRS; CDR2 reads YFSETQ. CDR3 protein: CASSTWGTGRTDTQYF. CDR3 DNA sequence: TGCGCCAGCAGCACCTGGGGGACAGGGAGAACAGATACGCAGTATTTT.

The chain links TRBV5-1 to TRBJ1-1, with a possible D match to TRBD1 (5 bases). CDR1 SGHRS and CDR2 YFSETQ come from the germline V gene. The length of the CDR3 is 15 residues. The V and J ends lost 4 bases and 10 bases respectively, with 23 bases between them. The CDR3 reads CASSAGQEGFGRAFF. In nucleotides, the CDR3 is TGCGCCAGCAGCGCCGGACAAGAAGGTTTTGGGCGAGCTTTCTTT.

This clone turned up a few times. This sequence joins TRBV5-1 and TRBJ1-2, with D perhaps matching TRBD1 (5 bases). The V gene's germline CDR1 is SGHRS and CDR2 YFSETQ. The V end was cut by 1 base, the J end by 4 bases, with 17 bases between. The CDR3 contains 16 residues. CDR3: CASSLNYPGVVYGYTF. For the CDR3, the DNA is TGCGCCAGCAGCTTGAATTATCCGGGGGTGGTCTATGGCTACACCTTC.

This clone is a singleton in its sample. This chain uses TRBV6-1 with TRBJ2-2, with 10 bases aligning to TRBD1. Germline assignment: CDR1 MNHNS and CDR2 SASEGT. The CDR3 has 17 residues. Trimming at V came to 2 bases and at J to 6 bases, leaving 9 bases not matched to a gene. The CDR3 nucleotides read TGTGCCAGCAGTGAATTTCGGGACAGGGGTATGGCCGGGGAGCTGTTTTTT. Translated, it gives CASSEFRDRGMAGELFF.

This clone was found once. The genes are TRBV3-1 (or the pseudogene TRBV3-2) and TRBJ1-1; D possibly corresponds to TRBD1 (5 bases). Germline loops: CDR1 LGHDT, CDR2 YNNKEL (reference sequence). Trimming took off 2 bases at V and 1 base at J, with 8 bases between the two ends. CDR3 length: 14 residues. CDR3 DNA: TGTGCCAGCAGCCAACGGGGGGAGAACACTGAAGCTTTCTTT. Translating gives CASSQRGENTEAFF.

The chain uses TRBV19 and TRBJ1-6; D perhaps matches TRBD1 (5 bases). Germline CDR1 LNHDA, CDR2 SQIVND (reference sequence). This CDR3 is 15 amino acids long. Trimming pared 3 bases from V and 7 bases from J, leaving 13 bases between. The CDR3 protein is CASSIAAGWNSPLHF. CDR3 sequence (DNA): TGTGCCAGTAGTATTGCGGCAGGGTGGAATTCACCCCTCCACTTT.

The chain joins TRBV6-2 or TRBV6-3 to TRBJ2-2; TRBD1 matches 9 bases. The CDR3 spans 16 residues. Germline-derived CDR1 and CDR2 are MNHEY and SVGEGT. J gave up 6 bases and V 3 bases, and 8 bases lay outside the gene matches. CDR3 residues: CASSYGSGTGPGELFF. DNA for the CDR3: TGTGCCAGCAGTTATGGATCAGGGACAGGGCCCGGGGAGCTGTTTTTT.

V and J are TRBV6-5 and TRBJ1-1; D is ambiguous. The ends were cut back, 7 bases at V and 1 base at J, with 16 bases in the middle. Germline CDR1 reads MNHEY; CDR2 reads SVGAGI. This CDR3 has 15 residues. CDR3 DNA sequence: TGTGCCAGCACCACATCCATTCGGGGGAACACTGAAGCTTTCTTT. Its translation is CASTTSIRGNTEAFF.

The rearrangement joins TRBV4-3 to TRBJ2-1; TRBD2 agrees at 10 bases. Losses at the gene ends were 3 bases for V and 8 bases for J; bases not matched to a gene: 7. The CDR3 spans 15 residues. Per germline, CDR1 LGHNA and CDR2 YSLEER. The chain's CDR3 is CASSQEAGGGHEQFF. The CDR3 DNA is TGCGCCAGCAGCCAGGAAGCGGGAGGGGGGCATGAGCAGTTCTTC.